This TCR beta chain came from a study of blood T cell repertoires in COVID-19. Across the study: COVID-19 samples from acute and convalescent phases originated in the United States, Italy and Spain. Sample material is recorded as cDNA or gDNA derived from T cells, B-cell-depleted T cells, or PBMCs.

In the authors' methods: Reference gene primer amplification gave estimated nucleated cell counts. The repertoire was sequenced with immunoSEQ multiplex PCR; TCRdb's copy has only in-frame clones and lacks some. V and J calls and clone size are given by that table; D and trimming were obtained from the DNA. The sample shows almost 300,000 clones, 89% of them seen only once. The CDR3 extends over 13 amino acids. Per germline, CDR1 SGHAT and CDR2 FQNNGV. The V gene lost 2 bases and the J gene lost 10 bases, with 12 bases spanning the gap. Followed longitudinally, the Seattle patients had been enrolled during active infection.

Sequencing used peripheral blood. This chain links TRBV11-2 with TRBJ1-5; D is undetermined. The TCR originated in a young woman with COVID-19, enrolled during active disease. The DNA for the CDR3 is TGTGCCAGCAGCTTACCCGGTGGAGGCCCCCAGCATTTT. Translating gives CASSLPGGGPQHF.